A selection of T cell receptor beta chains follows, all from one sample in a study of Tregs in tolerant kidney transplant recipients. Sequencing used immunoSEQ multiplex PCR; TCRdb keeps in-frame clones, though not all of them. Among under 90,000 clones, 90% to 95% were seen once, and the ten largest hold more than 1.5%. The sample consisted of CD4+ T cells from blood (PBMCs), taken 24 months after the transplant. These receptors originate from a human patient who received a combined kidney and bone marrow transplant. Part of the T cell pool may stem from the graft donor. Each CDR3 is given with its conserved first and last residue. The order of the fields is CDR3 DNA, CDR3 protein, D gene, J gene, clone size, V gene. The D gene is left open where the match is weak. Expanded clones get a size class; other rows say once, few or many, or leave the size out.

DNA: TGTGCATCCCGAAGGGGTGACTCTGGAAACACCATATATTTT
CDR3: CASRRGDSGNTIYF
D: -
J: TRBJ1-3
size: -
V: TRBV27

DNA: TGCGCCAGCAGCTCCATGACAGGAAACTATGGCTACACCTTC
CDR3: CASSSMTGNYGYTF
D: -
J: TRBJ1-2
size: -
V: TRBV5-1

DNA: TGTGCCAGCAGCTTAGATCCAGGGCCCACAGATACGCAGTATTTT
CDR3: CASSLDPGPTDTQYF
D: -
J: TRBJ2-3
size: -
V: TRBV7-2

DNA: TGCGCCAGCAGACAGGGCGCCGAGCAGTACTTC
CDR3: CASRQGAEQYF
D: -
J: TRBJ2-7
size: once
V: TRBV10-2

DNA: TGCGCCAGCAGCTGGACTAGCGGGGTAGGGAACACCGGGGAGCTGTTTTTT
CDR3: CASSWTSGVGNTGELFF
D: TRBD2
J: TRBJ2-2
size: -
V: TRBV5-1

DNA: TGTGCCAGCAGCTTAACAGGGGGGGACACTGAAGCTTTCTTT
CDR3: CASSLTGGDTEAFF
D: TRBD1
J: TRBJ1-1
size: -
V: TRBV7-2

DNA: TGCGCCAGCAGCTCGCAACAGGGGGCCACCGGGGAGCTGTTTTTT
CDR3: CASSSQQGATGELFF
D: TRBD1
J: TRBJ2-2
size: -
V: TRBV5-1

DNA: TGTGCCAGCAGCTTAAGGCTAGCGGGAGTGTACTACGAGCAGTACTTC
CDR3: CASSLRLAGVYYEQYF
D: TRBD2
J: TRBJ2-7
size: -
V: TRBV11-3

DNA: TGCACCAGCAGCCAAGTCCGGAGCGGGGCCCGGGTTACGCAGTATTTT
CDR3: CTSSQVRSGARVTQYF
D: -
J: TRBJ2-3
size: -
V: TRBV1

DNA: TGTGCCAGCAGCTTACTAGCGGGAGGGAGCGGTCAAGATACGCAGTATTTT
CDR3: CASSLLAGGSGQDTQYF
D: TRBD2
J: TRBJ2-3
size: -
V: TRBV13

DNA: TGTGCCAGTGCTATCCGGGACAAGAGCTCTGGGGCCAACGTCCTGACTTTC
CDR3: CASAIRDKSSGANVLTF
D: -
J: TRBJ2-6
size: -
V: TRBV19

DNA: TGTGCCAGCAGTACCATATCCCAAACAGGGGGCAGTGAGCAGTTCTTC
CDR3: CASSTISQTGGSEQFF
D: TRBD1
J: TRBJ2-1
size: -
V: TRBV27

DNA: TGTGCCAGCAGCTTAGGGGGAGGGAGTGGGAACACTGAAGCTTTCTTT
CDR3: CASSLGGGSGNTEAFF
D: -
J: TRBJ1-1
size: -
V: TRBV7-9

DNA: TGTGCCACCAGCAGGACAGGGGGCGGGAACGAGCAGTACTTC
CDR3: CATSRTGGGNEQYF
D: TRBD1
J: TRBJ2-7
size: -
V: TRBV15

DNA: TGTGCCACCGTGCGGAGCATTAACTATGGCTACACCTTC
CDR3: CATVRSINYGYTF
D: -
J: TRBJ1-2
size: -
V: TRBV6-1

DNA: TGTGCCAGCAGCCAACTCCGGGACAGGGGCCGAAATGAGCAGTTCTTC
CDR3: CASSQLRDRGRNEQFF
D: TRBD1
J: TRBJ2-1
size: -
V: TRBV4-2

DNA: TGTGCCAGCAGCTTAGCGACCCTACTAGCGGGAGAGGGCAATGAGCAGTTCTTC
CDR3: CASSLATLLAGEGNEQFF
D: TRBD2
J: TRBJ2-1
size: -
V: TRBV7-8

DNA: TGTGCCAGCAGAGGAGCAGATACGCAGTATTTT
CDR3: CASRGADTQYF
D: -
J: TRBJ2-3
size: -
V: TRBV25-1

DNA: TGTGCCAGCAGCTTAGCGCGAACTAGCGGGAGGTACTACAATGAGCAGTTCTTC
CDR3: CASSLARTSGRYYNEQFF
D: TRBD2
J: TRBJ2-1
size: -
V: TRBV7-9

DNA: TGTGCCAGAAGATTAAAGGGGGCGCGGTATGGCTACACCTTC
CDR3: CARRLKGARYGYTF
D: TRBD1
J: TRBJ1-2
size: -
V: TRBV5-3